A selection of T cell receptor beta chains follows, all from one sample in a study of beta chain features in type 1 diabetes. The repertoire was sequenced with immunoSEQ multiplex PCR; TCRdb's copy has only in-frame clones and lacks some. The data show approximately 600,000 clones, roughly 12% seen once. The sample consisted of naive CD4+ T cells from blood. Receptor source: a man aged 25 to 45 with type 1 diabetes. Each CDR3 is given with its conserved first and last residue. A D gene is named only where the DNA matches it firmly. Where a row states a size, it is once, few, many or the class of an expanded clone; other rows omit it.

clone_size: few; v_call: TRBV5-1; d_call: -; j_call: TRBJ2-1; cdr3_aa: CASSVGPNEQFF; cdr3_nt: TGCGCCAGCAGCGTGGGCCCCAATGAGCAGTTCTTC
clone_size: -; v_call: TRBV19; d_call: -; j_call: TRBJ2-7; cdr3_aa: CASSQQQLGEQYF; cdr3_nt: TGTGCCAGTAGCCAACAGCAGCTCGGGGAGCAGTACTTC
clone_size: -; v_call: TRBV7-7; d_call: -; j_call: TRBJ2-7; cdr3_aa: CASSFGGADYEQYF; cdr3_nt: TGTGCCAGCAGCTTCGGAGGGGCCGATTACGAGCAGTACTTC
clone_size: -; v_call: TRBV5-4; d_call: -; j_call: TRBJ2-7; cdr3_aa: CASSWGTAPYEQYF; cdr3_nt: TGTGCCAGCAGCTGGGGGACGGCCCCCTACGAGCAGTACTTC
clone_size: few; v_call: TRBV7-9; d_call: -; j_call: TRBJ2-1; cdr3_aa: CASSSPNSYNEQFF; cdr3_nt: TGTGCCAGCAGCTCTCCTAATTCCTACAATGAGCAGTTCTTC
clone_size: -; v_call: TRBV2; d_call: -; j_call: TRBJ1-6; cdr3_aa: CASNPGESSPLHF; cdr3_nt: TGTGCCAGCAATCCAGGGGAGAGTTCACCCCTCCACTTT
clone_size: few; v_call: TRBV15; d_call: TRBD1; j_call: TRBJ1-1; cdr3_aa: CATSGQGDTEAFF; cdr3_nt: TGTGCCACCTCTGGACAGGGGGACACTGAAGCTTTCTTT
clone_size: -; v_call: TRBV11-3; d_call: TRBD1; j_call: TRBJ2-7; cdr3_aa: CASSLVHGDRTYEQYF; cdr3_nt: TGTGCCAGCAGCTTGGTCCACGGGGACAGGACCTACGAGCAGTACTTC
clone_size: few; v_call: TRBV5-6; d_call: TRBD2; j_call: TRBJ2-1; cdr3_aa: CASSPAGGGVNEQFF; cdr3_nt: TGTGCCAGCAGTCCTGCTGGCGGGGGGGTGAATGAGCAGTTCTTC
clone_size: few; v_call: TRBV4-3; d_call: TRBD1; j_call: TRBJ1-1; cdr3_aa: CASSPGGLNTEAFF; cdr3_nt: TGCGCCAGCAGCCCAGGGGGCCTGAACACTGAAGCTTTCTTT
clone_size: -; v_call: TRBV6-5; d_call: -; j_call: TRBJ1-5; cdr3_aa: CASSYSKQYSNQPQHF; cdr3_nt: TGTGCCAGCAGTTACTCGAAGCAATATAGCAATCAGCCCCAGCATTTT
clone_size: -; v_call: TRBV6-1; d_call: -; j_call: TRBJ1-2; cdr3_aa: CASRKPGYKGYTF; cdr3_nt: TGTGCCAGCAGGAAACCGGGATACAAAGGCTACACCTTC
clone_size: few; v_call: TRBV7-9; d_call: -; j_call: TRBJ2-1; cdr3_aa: CASSLPGSSYNEQFF; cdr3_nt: TGTGCCAGCAGCTTACCTGGCAGCTCCTACAATGAGCAGTTCTTC
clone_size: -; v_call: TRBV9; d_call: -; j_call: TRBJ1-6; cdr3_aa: CASSVGAGQGNSPLHF; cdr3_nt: TGTGCCAGCAGCGTAGGAGCGGGACAAGGGAATTCACCCCTCCACTTT
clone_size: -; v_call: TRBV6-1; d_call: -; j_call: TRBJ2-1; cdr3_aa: CASSERRGAYNEQFF; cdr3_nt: TGTGCCAGCAGTGAACGAAGAGGGGCCTACAATGAGCAGTTCTTC
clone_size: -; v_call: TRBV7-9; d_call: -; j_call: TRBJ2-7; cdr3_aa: CASSLDYSYEQYF; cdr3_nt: TGTGCCAGCAGTTTGGACTACTCCTACGAGCAGTACTTC
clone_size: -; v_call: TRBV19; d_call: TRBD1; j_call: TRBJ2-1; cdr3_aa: CASSLSGGSHNEQFF; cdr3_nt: TGTGCCAGTAGCTTATCAGGGGGCTCCCACAATGAGCAGTTCTTC
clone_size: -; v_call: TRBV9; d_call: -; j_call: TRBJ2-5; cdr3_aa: CASGPGGETQYF; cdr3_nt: TGTGCCAGCGGCCCCGGGGGAGAGACCCAGTACTTC
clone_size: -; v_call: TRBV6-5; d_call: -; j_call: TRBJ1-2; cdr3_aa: CASSRALEDGYTF; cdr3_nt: TGTGCCAGCAGTCGCGCCCTTGAAGACGGCTACACCTTC
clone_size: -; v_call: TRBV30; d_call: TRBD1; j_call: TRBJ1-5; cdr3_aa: CAWASTGYQPRHF; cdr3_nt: TGTGCCTGGGCCTCGACAGGGTATCAGCCCCGGCATTTT
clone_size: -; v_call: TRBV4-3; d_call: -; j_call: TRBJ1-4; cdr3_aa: CASSQRLVGKLFF; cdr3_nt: TGCGCCAGCAGCCAACGTTTGGTGGGAAAACTGTTTTTT
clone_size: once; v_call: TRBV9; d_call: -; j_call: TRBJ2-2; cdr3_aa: CASSPRGANTGELFF; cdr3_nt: TGTGCCAGCAGTCCCCGCGGGGCCAACACCGGGGAGCTGTTTTTT
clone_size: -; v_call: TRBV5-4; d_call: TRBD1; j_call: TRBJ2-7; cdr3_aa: CASSSQGATSFGQYF; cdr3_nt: TGTGCCAGCAGTTCACAGGGGGCCACATCTTTCGGGCAGTACTTC
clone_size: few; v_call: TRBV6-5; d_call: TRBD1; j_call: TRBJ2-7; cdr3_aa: CASSSNRDSSYEQYF; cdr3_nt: TGTGCCAGCAGTTCCAACCGGGACAGCTCCTACGAGCAGTACTTC
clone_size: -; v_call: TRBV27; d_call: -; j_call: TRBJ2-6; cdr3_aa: CASSLSWGPGANVLTF; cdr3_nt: TGTGCCAGCAGTTTATCGTGGGGCCCTGGGGCCAACGTCCTGACTTTC
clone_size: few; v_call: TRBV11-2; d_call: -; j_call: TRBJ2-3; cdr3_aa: CASSNLRQGGITDTQYF; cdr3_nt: TGTGCCAGCAGCAACCTCAGACAGGGAGGGATCACAGATACGCAGTATTTT
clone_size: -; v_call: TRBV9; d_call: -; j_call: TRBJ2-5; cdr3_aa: CASSPRGTAGETQYF; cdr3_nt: TGTGCCAGCAGCCCCCGAGGGACTGCCGGGGAGACCCAGTACTTC
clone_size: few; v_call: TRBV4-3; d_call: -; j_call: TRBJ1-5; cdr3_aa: CASSPDTSQPQHF; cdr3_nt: TGCGCCAGCAGCCCGGACACTTCGCAGCCCCAGCATTTT
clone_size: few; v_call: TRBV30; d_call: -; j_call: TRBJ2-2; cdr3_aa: CAWINSGVVNTGELFF; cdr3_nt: TGTGCCTGGATCAATAGCGGTGTCGTAAACACCGGGGAGCTGTTTTTT
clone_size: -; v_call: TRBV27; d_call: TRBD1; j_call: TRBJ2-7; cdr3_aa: CASARTGPYEQYF; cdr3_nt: TGTGCCAGTGCTAGGACAGGGCCCTACGAGCAGTACTTC
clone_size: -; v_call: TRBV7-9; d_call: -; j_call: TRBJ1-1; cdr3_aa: CASSVGANTEAFF; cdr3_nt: TGTGCCAGCAGCGTCGGGGCGAACACTGAAGCTTTCTTT
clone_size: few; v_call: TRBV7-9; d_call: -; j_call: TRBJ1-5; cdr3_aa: CASSFGDGQPQHF; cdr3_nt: TGTGCCAGCAGCTTCGGGGACGGGCAGCCCCAGCATTTT
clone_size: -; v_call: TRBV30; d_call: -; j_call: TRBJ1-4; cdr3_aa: CAWSQETIGEKLFF; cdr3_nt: TGTGCCTGGAGTCAGGAAACTATAGGAGAAAAACTGTTTTTT
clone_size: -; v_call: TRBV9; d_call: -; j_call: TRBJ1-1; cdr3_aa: CASSFGLMNTEAFF; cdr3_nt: TGTGCCAGCAGCTTTGGACTGATGAACACTGAAGCTTTCTTT
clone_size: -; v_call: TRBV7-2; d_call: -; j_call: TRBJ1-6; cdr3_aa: CASSLAGSPRTLHF; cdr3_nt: TGTGCCAGCAGCTTAGCTGGCAGCCCCCGCACCCTCCACTTT
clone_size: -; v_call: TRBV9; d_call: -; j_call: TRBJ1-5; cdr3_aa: CASSPRPGQGQPQHF; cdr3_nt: TGTGCCAGCAGCCCACGTCCGGGGCAGGGTCAGCCCCAGCATTTT
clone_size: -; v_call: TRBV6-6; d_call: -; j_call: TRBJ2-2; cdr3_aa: CASSYRDGGPGELFF; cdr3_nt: TGTGCCAGCAGTTATCGGGACGGTGGCCCCGGGGAGCTGTTTTTT
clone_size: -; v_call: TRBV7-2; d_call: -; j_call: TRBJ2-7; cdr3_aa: CATLWLDPRSDEQYF; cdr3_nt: TGTGCCACCTTATGGCTCGACCCCCGGTCGGACGAGCAGTACTTC
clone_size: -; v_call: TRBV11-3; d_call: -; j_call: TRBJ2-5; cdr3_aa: CASSFSGEETQYF; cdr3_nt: TGTGCCAGCAGCTTTTCCGGGGAAGAGACCCAGTACTTC
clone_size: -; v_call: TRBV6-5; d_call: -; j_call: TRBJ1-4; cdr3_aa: CASRFMFRGREKLFF; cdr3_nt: TGTGCCAGCAGGTTTATGTTCAGGGGACGGGAAAAACTGTTTTTT
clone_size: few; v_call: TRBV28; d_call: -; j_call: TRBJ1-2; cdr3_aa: CATLLGYGYTF; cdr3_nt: TGTGCCACCCTCCTCGGCTATGGCTACACCTTC